The next 21 T cell receptor beta chains were all read from a single sample in a study of regulatory T cells in long-lasting Graves disease. Construction of TCR beta libraries relied on iRepertoire HTBI primers and on Arm-PCR targeting CDR3 regions. TCRdb reprocessed the multiplex PCR reads via MiXCR and lists one record per CDR3 protein. The data contain around 330,000 distinct CDR3 sequences, 15% to 20% of them seen just once; the ten biggest clones take up more than 30%. Indicated time point: newly diagnosed GD, antithyroid drugs for less than 3 months. After RNA was extracted from PBMCs, the TCR library was made from it. The material was peripheral blood mononuclear cells (PBMCs), obtained at new diagnosis, from a patient treated with antithyroid drugs. The receptors derive from a female donor with Graves disease.

This clonotype has only a few counts. This chain uses TRBV11-3 with TRBJ2-7, with 7 bases identical to TRBD2. The CDR3 spans 14 residues. Looked up from germline, CDR1 is SGHNT and CDR2 is YENEEA. V dropped 0 bases and J dropped 6; count of bases not matched to a gene: 5. DNA for the CDR3: TGTGCCAGCAGCTTAGATCAGCGGGGCCTCGAGCAGTACTTC. Translation gives CASSLDQRGLEQYF.

This clonotype came up many times. The V and J genes are TRBV20-1 and TRBJ2-3; TRBD2 aligns across 13 bases. The CDR3 is 14 residues long. Trimming removed 7 bases from V and 3 bases from J; junction bases left unmatched: 4. The germline CDR1 and CDR2 sequences are DFQATT and SNEGSKA (reference sequence). The CDR3 loop is CSGTSGSGTDTQYF. CDR3 nucleotide sequence: TGCAGTGGGACTAGCGGGAGTGGAACAGATACGCAGTATTTT.

This chain links TRBV11-2 with TRBJ1-2; 7 nucleotides line up with TRBD1. Germline trimming cut 4 bases from V and 8 bases from J; bases unmatched to any gene: 10. Per germline, CDR1 SGHAT and CDR2 FQNNGV. The CDR3 spans 14 residues. The CDR3 sequence is CASSWGQTLGGYTF. CDR3 sequence (DNA): TGTGCCAGCAGCTGGGGACAGACTCTGGGCGGCTACACCTTC.

This clonotype was detected many times. The chain combines TRBV5-1 with TRBJ2-7; maybe TRBD2 (5 bases). V lost 2 bases to trimming and J lost 0 bases, with 12 bases between them. This CDR3 contains 15 residues. CDR1 is SGHRS, CDR2 YFSETQ, per germline. CDR3 protein: CASSFEGSLSYEQYF. The CDR3 DNA reads as TGCGCCAGCAGCTTCGAGGGATCCCTCTCCTACGAGCAGTACTTC.

This clonotype was seen repeatedly, ten times or more. The chain joins TRBV10-2 to TRBJ2-5; D gene ambiguous. The ends were cut back, 8 bases at V and 1 base at J, with 8 bases in the middle. This CDR3 contains 12 residues. The germline V gene encodes CDR1 WSHSY and CDR2 SAAADI. The CDR3 region is CASGNGQETQYF. The CDR3 nucleotides are TGCGCCAGCGGGAACGGCCAAGAGACCCAGTACTTC.

This clonotype has at least ten counts. The chain couples TRBV11-3 to TRBJ2-1; no reliable D call. Germline lookup yields CDR1 SGHNT and CDR2 YENEEA. This CDR3 is 12 amino acids long. Trimming shortened V by 6 bases and J by 2 bases, and 5 bases separated the two germline ends. As DNA, the CDR3 is TGTGCCAGCAGAGAGCCCTACAATGAGCAGTTCTTC. The encoded protein is CASREPYNEQFF.

This clonotype appeared many times. J is TRBJ2-1 and V is TRBV27; 10 positions agree with TRBD2. V dropped 7 bases and J dropped 6; count of bases not matched to a gene: 6. Germline CDR1 MNHEY, CDR2 SMNVEV (reference sequence). The length of the CDR3 is 14 residues. CDR3 nucleotide sequence: TGTGCCAGCAAGCGGACTAGCGGTGGCAATGAGCAGTTCTTC. Translated, it gives CASKRTSGGNEQFF.

The sample holds many counts of this clonotype. The chain links TRBV15 to TRBJ2-3, with 7 positions matching TRBD1. The CDR3 extends over 17 amino acids. Looked up from germline, CDR1 is LNHNV and CDR2 is YYDKDF (reference sequence). V shed 5 bases, J shed 0 bases, and the junction held 11 bases outside the gene matches. In DNA, the CDR3 is TGTGCCACCAGCGGTTACGCCGGACAGGTTAGCACAGATACGCAGTATTTT. Residues: CATSGYAGQVSTDTQYF. The variable domain in full, with the rest retrieved from reference TRBV15 and TRBJ2-3, is DAMVIQNPRYQVTQFGKPVTLSCSQTLNHNVMYWYQQKSSQAPKLLFHYYDKDFNNEADTPDNFQSRRPNTSFCFLDIRSPGLGDTAMYLCATSGYAGQVSTDTQYFGPGTRLTVL.

This clonotype was recorded at least ten times. This sequence joins TRBV3-1 and TRBJ2-1; no reliable D call. V lost 1 base to trimming and J lost 4 bases, with 5 bases between them. Germline-derived CDR1 and CDR2 are LGHDT and YNNKEL (reference sequence). The CDR3 totals 13 residues. Here the CDR3 reads CASSQGAYNEQFF. The CDR3 DNA follows: TGTGCCAGCAGCCAAGGGGCGTACAATGAGCAGTTCTTC.

This clonotype was seen at least ten times. CDR3 protein: CATIASGGTTGELFF. The DNA of the CDR3 is TGTGCCACTATCGCCAGTGGCGGGACCACCGGGGAGCTGTTTTTT. J is TRBJ2-2 and V is TRBV11-3; perhaps TRBD2 as D (6 bases). V lost 10 bases, J lost 4 bases, and 19 bases lay in between. Germline V gene data show CDR1 as SGHNT and CDR2 as YENEEA. The CDR3 has 15 residues.

This clonotype has at least ten counts. This rearrangement joins TRBV10-3 to TRBJ1-5, with TRBD1 as a possible D gene (5 bases). CDR1 is ENHRY, CDR2 SYGVKD, per germline. This CDR3 contains 11 residues. V was cut by 2 bases and J by 13 bases, with 9 bases left in between. CDR3 sequence: CAISEEGPQHF. Here the CDR3 DNA reads TGTGCCATCAGTGAGGAGGGACCTCAGCATTTT.

This clonotype was picked up many times. This chain links TRBV6-1 with TRBJ1-1; the D is unclear. CDR3 size: 16 residues. V gave up 9 bases and J gave up 0 bases, with 20 bases separating them. The V gene's germline CDR1 is MNHNS and CDR2 SASEGT. In DNA, the CDR3 is TGTGCCAGTATTCGATGGCCTGCCGGTCTGAACACTGAAGCTTTCTTT. It is translated as CASIRWPAGLNTEAFF.

This clonotype was recorded many times. J is TRBJ2-5 and V is TRBV11-2; perhaps D is TRBD1 or TRBD2 (5 bases each). V shed 2 bases and J shed 9 bases, with 25 bases lying between them. The CDR3 is made up of 17 amino acids. Germline V gene sequence: CDR1 SGHAT, CDR2 FQNNGV. The CDR3 here is CASSLPGRAVGGAPQYF. The CDR3 DNA follows: TGTGCCAGCAGCTTACCAGGGCGGGCGGTTGGTGGTGCGCCCCAGTACTTC.

In its sample, this clonotype was seen once. A much larger clone lies a single base off, so this may be a read error. CDR3 DNA sequence: TGCGCCAGCAGCCAAATAGGGAGGTTAGACGAGCAGTTCTTC. Amino acid sequence: CASSQIGRLDEQFF. V gene TRBV4-1 combines with J gene TRBJ2-1; D possibly corresponds to TRBD2 (6 bases). Per germline, CDR1 MGHRA and CDR2 YSYEKL. The germline V and J ends were trimmed by 2 bases and 10 bases, with 15 bases remaining between them. CDR3 size: 14 residues.

This clonotype was seen ten or more times. J is TRBJ2-7 and V is TRBV28; 8 bases line up with TRBD2. Trimming removed 2 bases from V and 4 bases from J; junction bases left unmatched: 7. Germline V CDR1 and CDR2: MDHEN, SYDVKM. This CDR3 has 15 residues. The CDR3 loop reads CASSLVTGGFYEQYF. DNA of the CDR3: TGTGCCAGCAGTTTAGTAACGGGGGGGTTTTACGAGCAGTACTTC.

With regard to this clonotype: One base separates it from a far larger clone, so it is likely a read error. The chain couples TRBV10-3 to TRBJ2-5, with TRBD1 matching 9 bases. The CDR3 sequence is 16 residues long. The ends lost 5 bases at V and 1 base at J; junction bases unmatched: 8. CDR1 is ENHRY and CDR2 is SYGVKD in the germline V gene. CDR3 nucleotides: TGTGCCATCAGTTCAGACCGGACAGGGGCCCAAGAGACCCAGTACTTC. Translated, it gives CAISSDRTGAQETQYF.

V is TRBV3-1 and J is TRBJ1-2, with D hard to call. V was trimmed by 1 base and J by 8 bases, leaving 11 bases between them. Germline CDR1 reads LGHDT; CDR2 reads YNNKEL (reference sequence). The CDR3 consists of 13 residues. Here the CDR3 DNA reads TGTGCCAGCAGCCAAGGGGTAGGTGGAGGCTACACCTTC. Translated, it gives CASSQGVGGGYTF.

This clonotype has ten or more counts. The CDR3 spells CASSLATAHNEQFF. CDR3 bases: TGTGCCAGCAGCTTAGCGACAGCCCACAATGAGCAGTTCTTC. The chain links TRBV7-9 to TRBJ2-1; D might be TRBD1 (5 bases). Trimming took off 0 bases at V and 5 bases at J, with 8 bases between the two ends. The CDR3 contains 14 residues. Germline V CDR1 and CDR2: SEHNR, FQNEAQ (reference sequence).

This clonotype was counted only a few times. The chain recombines TRBV18 with TRBJ2-1, with TRBD1 as a possible D gene (5 bases). The CDR3 is 17 residues long. Trimming left V 3 bases short and J 10 bases short, with 25 bases between. The V gene's germline CDR1 is KGHSH and CDR2 LQKENI. CDR3 coding DNA: TGTGCCAGCTCACCGCTCAGGGAATATCGTCCCACGGGCGAGCAGTTCTTC. It encodes CASSPLREYRPTGEQFF. Full variable domain (rest looked up from reference TRBV18 and TRBJ2-1): NAGVMQNPRHLVRRRGQEARLRCSPMKGHSHVYWYRQLPEEGLKFMVYLQKENIIDESGMPKERFSAEFPKEGPSILRIQQVVRGDSAAYFCASSPLREYRPTGEQFFGPGTRLTVL.

This clonotype appeared many times. The chain couples TRBV11-1 to TRBJ1-1, with 7 bases matching TRBD1. Germline CDR1 SGHAT, CDR2 FQDESV (reference sequence). V lost 2 bases and J lost 6; bases outside the gene matches: 3. This CDR3 is 13 amino acids long. CDR3 in DNA: TGTGCCAGCAGCTTACAAGACAGGGCTGAAGCTTTCTTT. This encodes CASSLQDRAEAFF. Complete variable domain (other parts from reference TRBV11-1 and TRBJ1-1): EAEVAQSPRYKITEKSQAVAFWCDPISGHATLYWYRQILGQGPELLVQFQDESVVDDSQLPKDRFSAERLKGVDSTLKIQPAELGDSAMYLCASSLQDRAEAFFGQGTRLTVV.

This clonotype has a count of ten or more. The gene calls are TRBV11-3 and TRBJ1-6, with D tentatively TRBD1 (5 bases). From germline, CDR1 is SGHNT and CDR2 YENEEA. The CDR3 totals 14 residues. Trimming pared 5 bases from V and 7 bases from J, leaving 12 bases between. The DNA for the CDR3 is TGTGCCAGCAGCCGCGTTGGGGCCAATTCACCCCTCCACTTT. It specifies CASSRVGANSPLHF.